A single sample is the source of the 32 T cell receptor beta chains below, sequenced in a study of early T cells in non-severe SARS-CoV-2 infection. Using its own MiXCR run on the 5' RACE reads, TCRdb lists one record per CDR3 protein. The table records about 72,000 distinct CDR3 sequences, about a tenth of them present only once. Sequences were derived from whole blood, sampled at baseline. Source of these receptors: an adult who was a healthcare worker with PCR-confirmed SARS-CoV-2 infection or an uninfected control (not recorded which).

This clonotype was counted a few times. V usage is TRBV6-5 and J usage is TRBJ2-7, with D tentatively TRBD1 or TRBD2 (5 bases each). V lost 10 bases to trimming and J lost 3 bases, with 19 bases between them. CDR1 is MNHEY and CDR2 is SVGAGI in the germline V gene. The CDR3 runs to 14 residues. CDR3 residues: CATRGDGIHYEQYF. CDR3 sequence (DNA): TGTGCCACCCGGGGCGACGGAATACACTACGAGCAGTACTTC.

This clonotype was counted many times. The chain couples TRBV6-5 to TRBJ2-7; D is perhaps TRBD1 (6 bases). This CDR3 has 14 residues. Trimming took 9 bases from V and 6 from J, leaving 21 bases between them. The V gene's germline CDR1 is MNHEY and CDR2 SVGAGI. Here the CDR3 reads CASKQGRGQSEQYF. For the CDR3, the DNA is TGTGCCAGTAAACAGGGTAGGGGCCAAAGCGAGCAGTACTTC.

The chain combines TRBV2 with TRBJ2-7; D gene uncertain. The CDR3 loop spans 11 amino acids. Trimming took off 11 bases at V and 1 base at J, with 9 bases between the two ends. Germline values: CDR1 SNHLY, CDR2 FYNNEI. The CDR3 bases are TGTGCCTTTTCGGAGTCCTACGAGCAGTACTTC. Translation: CAFSESYEQYF.

This clonotype appeared a few times. The V call is TRBV3-1, the J call TRBJ2-1, with 11 positions matching TRBD2. Germline assignment: CDR1 LGHDT and CDR2 YNNKEL (reference sequence). The CDR3 runs to 15 residues. V lost 5 bases and J lost 4; bases outside the gene matches: 4. CDR3 loop: CASSGTSGPYNEQFF. CDR3 nucleotide sequence: TGTGCCAGCAGCGGGACTAGCGGCCCATACAATGAGCAGTTCTTC.

As concerns this clonotype: The junction differs from germline at one of its ends, possibly a read error. The chain links TRBV7-8 to TRBJ2-3; D tentatively fits TRBD1 or TRBD2 (5 bases each). This CDR3 region has 16 residues. Germline CDR1 reads SGHVS; CDR2 reads FQNEAQ. The CDR3 is CASSLVSGFPTGTQYF. CDR3 DNA sequence: TGTGCCAGCAGCTTAGTGTCGGGGTTTCCTACAGGTACGCAGTATTTT.

V gene TRBV3-1 combines with J gene TRBJ1-1; 7 bases map to TRBD1. Germline V CDR1 and CDR2: LGHDT, YNNKEL (reference sequence). Trimming at V came to 5 bases and at J to 0 bases, leaving 3 bases not matched to a gene. CDR3 size: 14 residues. CDR3 nucleotide sequence: TGTGCCAGCAGCAAGGGACAGCTGAACACTGAAGCTTTCTTT. This encodes CASSKGQLNTEAFF.

Only a few counts were recorded for this clonotype. This chain links TRBV6-6 with TRBJ2-7, with a weak D call TRBD2 (6 bases). Trimming left V 0 bases short and J 0 bases short, with 6 bases between. Germline-derived CDR1 and CDR2 are MNHNY and SVGAGI (reference sequence). CDR3 length equals 14 residues. CDR3 DNA sequence: TGTGCCAGCAGTTACTCGGACTACTCCTACGAGCAGTACTTC. It is translated as CASSYSDYSYEQYF.

V gene TRBV5-1 combines with J gene TRBJ1-2; D unclear. Deletions cut 0 bases from V and 0 bases from J, with 9 bases between. The CDR3 covers 15 residues. From germline, CDR1 is SGHRS and CDR2 YFSETQ. For the CDR3, the DNA is TGCGCCAGCAGCTTGGAAGGCCAAGCTAACTATGGCTACACCTTC. It is translated as CASSLEGQANYGYTF.

This clonotype was found many times. The chain couples TRBV10-2 to TRBJ2-5; 9 bases align to TRBD1. V lost 7 bases, J lost 5 bases, and 11 bases stayed unmatched. The CDR3 is 15 residues long. Germline CDR1 is WSHSY and CDR2 is SAAADI. CDR3 in DNA: TGCGCCAGCAACCCGGGACAGGGTCCACCGGAGACCCAGTACTTC. Translating gives CASNPGQGPPETQYF.

DNA of the CDR3: TGTGCCAGCACCGACTCAGCATCCTACGAGCAGTACTTC. Translated, it gives CASTDSASYEQYF. V usage is TRBV6-5 and J usage is TRBJ2-7; no definite D call. Trimming removed 7 bases at V and 1 base at J, with 11 bases between. Per germline, CDR1 MNHEY and CDR2 SVGAGI. The CDR3 loop spans 13 amino acids.

This clonotype was picked up many times. The chain recombines TRBV29-1 with TRBJ2-6; D gene ambiguous. The CDR3 is 13 amino acids. V was clipped by 2 bases and J by 4 bases, with 6 bases between them. Germline V CDR1 and CDR2: SQVTM, ANQGSEA. The CDR3 loop is CSVEIAGANVLTF. The CDR3 coding sequence is TGCAGCGTTGAAATAGCAGGGGCCAACGTCCTGACTTTC.

The rearrangement uses TRBV2 and TRBJ1-5, with 8 bases matching TRBD1. Germline-derived CDR1 and CDR2 are SNHLY and FYNNEI. V shed 5 bases and J 2 bases; nucleotides not matched to a gene: 5. The CDR3 has 15 residues. The CDR3 here is CASSQGAAGNQPQHF. In DNA, the CDR3 is TGTGCCAGCAGTCAGGGGGCTGCGGGCAATCAGCCCCAGCATTTT.

The table lists this clonotype with a few counts. The chain has TRBV28 and TRBJ2-3; D perhaps matches TRBD1 (5 bases). The CDR3 contains 14 residues. Trimming took 10 bases from V and 1 from J, leaving 15 bases between them. CDR1 MDHEN and CDR2 SYDVKM come from the germline V gene. Here the CDR3 reads CAIAVGAGTDTQYF. The CDR3 DNA sequence: TGTGCCATCGCCGTAGGGGCTGGCACAGATACGCAGTATTTT.

This clonotype was detected many times. CDR3 sequence: CASSSMLRGGFGGVYKSNTEAFF. In DNA form, the CDR3 reads TGTGCCAGCAGTTCGATGTTGAGAGGAGGGTTTGGAGGGGTTTATAAATCGAACACTGAAGCTTTCTTT. The chain couples TRBV6-1 to TRBJ1-1, with D tentatively TRBD1 (5 bases). This CDR3 region has 23 residues. Trimming left V 5 bases short and J 1 base short, with 38 bases between. Germline V gene lookup returns CDR1 MNHNS and CDR2 SASEGT.

The genes are TRBV2 and TRBJ1-6, with 7 bases that match TRBD1. The CDR3 runs to 15 residues. The junction had 11 bases not matched to a gene; V was cut back by 6 bases and J by 9 bases. Germline values: CDR1 SNHLY, CDR2 FYNNEI. The CDR3 DNA is TGTGCCAGCAGCGATACGACAGGGTTCGGTTCACCCCTCCACTTT. Translated, it gives CASSDTTGFGSPLHF.

A few counts support this clonotype. The rearrangement links TRBV5-1 to TRBJ2-3; possibly TRBD1 for D (6 bases). Deletions cut 0 bases from V and 0 bases from J, with 11 bases between. CDR1 is SGHRS and CDR2 is YFSETQ in the germline V gene. There are 16 residues in the CDR3. CDR3 region: CASSLGTVESTDTQYF. The CDR3 DNA reads TGCGCCAGCAGCTTGGGGACAGTAGAAAGCACAGATACGCAGTATTTT.

This clonotype appeared a few times. The gene calls are TRBV7-2 and TRBJ2-7; 12 positions agree with TRBD2. V dropped 2 bases and J dropped 6; count of bases not matched to a gene: 8. The germline gives CDR1 SGHTA, CDR2 FQGNSA. CDR3 length equals 16 residues. The CDR3 bases are TGTGCCAGCAGCTTACTCCCTAGCGGGGGGGCCGTCGAGCAGTACTTC. Amino acid sequence: CASSLLPSGGAVEQYF.

There are many counts of this clonotype. The chain is built from TRBV6-5 and TRBJ2-1, with 12 positions matching TRBD2. The V gene end was trimmed by 4 bases and the J gene end by 9 bases; junction bases not matched to a gene: 7. Germline CDR1 is MNHEY and CDR2 is SVGAGI. The CDR3 extends over 15 amino acids. In DNA, the CDR3 is TGTGCCAGCAGTTTTCTAGCGGGGGGGTTCGGTGAGCAGTTCTTC. Protein product: CASSFLAGGFGEQFF.

This clonotype was seen a few times. The chain combines TRBV4-2 with TRBJ1-1; D might be TRBD1 (5 bases). V was shortened by 0 bases and J by 1 base, with 12 bases between the two germline ends. Germline CDR1 and CDR2: LGHNA and YNFKEQ. The CDR3 runs 16 residues. CDR3 in amino acids: CASSQDGEGRNTEAFF. The CDR3 DNA is TGTGCCAGCAGCCAAGATGGAGAGGGGAGGAACACTGAAGCTTTCTTT.

The chain couples TRBV7-2 to TRBJ1-1; a weak D match, TRBD1 (6 bases). V was cut by 1 base and J by 4 bases, with 10 bases left in between. Looked up from germline, CDR1 is SGHTA and CDR2 is FQGNSA. The CDR3 contains 14 residues. DNA for the CDR3: TGTGCCAGCAGCTTAGAGGGGGTTCTCACTGAAGCTTTCTTT. This codes for CASSLEGVLTEAFF.

In its sample, this clonotype was seen a few times. The J gene is TRBJ2-7, the V gene TRBV2; D ambiguous. This CDR3 spans 11 amino acids. Trimming took 3 bases from V and 5 from J, leaving 5 bases between them. Germline V gene data show CDR1 as SNHLY and CDR2 as FYNNEI. The CDR3 here is CASSENDEQYF. The CDR3 nucleotides read TGTGCCAGCAGTGAGAATGACGAGCAGTACTTC.

This clonotype was detected a few times. The chain joins TRBV25-1 to TRBJ1-2; D is ambiguous. The germline V and J ends were trimmed by 11 bases and 8 bases, with 21 bases remaining between them. Germline CDR1 and CDR2: MGHDK and SYGVNS. This CDR3 contains 13 residues. For the CDR3, the DNA is TGTGCCGGAAGGGCCGAAGCACCTAGGGGCTACACCTTC. Its translation is CAGRAEAPRGYTF.

This clonotype was detected a few times. Sequence at one end of the junction differs from germline and may be a read error. This CDR3 reads CASRIAGELNQPQLF. In DNA, the CDR3 is TGTGCCAGCAGGATTGCAGGGGAACTCAATCAGCCCCAGCTTTTT. The chain uses TRBV12-3 or TRBV12-4 and TRBJ1-5, with D possibly TRBD1 on 6 matching bases. The CDR3 is 15 residues long.

This clonotype was counted a few times. This chain joins TRBV14 and TRBJ2-6; D uncertain. The CDR3 totals 18 residues. CDR1 and CDR2 (germline): SGHDN, FVKESK. Trimming took off 2 bases at V and 1 base at J, with 15 bases between the two ends. In DNA, the CDR3 is TGTGCCAGCAGCCAAAGGGCAGGAAGGCCTTCTGGGGCCAACGTCCTGACTTTC. Protein sequence: CASSQRAGRPSGANVLTF.

This clonotype was counted only a few times. The V and J genes are TRBV5-1 and TRBJ1-5, with 7 bases that match TRBD1. This CDR3 spans 16 amino acids. Germline trimming cut 3 bases from V and 7 bases from J; bases unmatched to any gene: 13. Germline lookup yields CDR1 SGHRS and CDR2 YFSETQ. For the CDR3, the DNA is TGCGCCAGCAGCTCGACAGGGTATGGGCTGGGACAGCCCCAGCATTTT. It yields the protein CASSSTGYGLGQPQHF. The entire variable domain, with the rest obtained from reference TRBV5-1 and TRBJ1-5, is as follows: KAGVTQTPRYLIKTRGQQVTLSCSPISGHRSVSWYQQTPGQGLQFLFEYFSETQRNKGNFPGRFSGRQFSNSRSEMNVSTLELGDSALYLCASSSTGYGLGQPQHFGDGTRLSIL.

The chain links TRBV9 to TRBJ2-5, with 7 bases lining up with TRBD1. CDR1 and CDR2 (germline): SGDLS, YYNGEE. The ends lost 4 bases at V and 1 base at J; junction bases unmatched: 4. The CDR3 covers 14 residues. This chain's CDR3 is CASSPGQVQETQYF. In DNA, the CDR3 is TGTGCCAGCAGCCCCGGACAGGTCCAAGAGACCCAGTACTTC.

In its sample, this clonotype was seen many times. This rearrangement joins TRBV12-5 to TRBJ2-6; D perhaps matches TRBD2 (6 bases). The length of the CDR3 is 17 residues. The germline V gene encodes CDR1 LGHNT and CDR2 FRNRAP. V was trimmed by 5 bases and J by 0 bases, leaving 14 bases between them. The CDR3 loop reads CASGLGTLSSGANVLTF. The CDR3 coding sequence is TGTGCTAGTGGTCTCGGGACTTTGAGCTCTGGGGCCAACGTCCTGACTTTC.

This clonotype was detected ten times or more. The chain has TRBV7-2 and TRBJ2-6, with TRBD1 identical over 7 bases. This CDR3 comprises 14 residues. The V gene's germline CDR1 is SGHTA and CDR2 FQGNSA. After removal of 6 bases from V and 11 bases from J, the junction contained 10 bases not matched to a gene. The CDR3 DNA is TGTGCCAGCAGTTTCCGGGACAGTTCCCACGTCCTGACTTTC. It is translated as CASSFRDSSHVLTF.

This clonotype was seen ten or more times. CDR3 in amino acids: CSARETGAEAFF. CDR3 nucleotides: TGCAGTGCTAGAGAAACAGGGGCTGAAGCTTTCTTT. The chain is built from TRBV20-1 and TRBJ1-1, with TRBD1 matching over 7 bases. The CDR3 consists of 12 residues. V shed 0 bases, J shed 6 bases, and the junction held 1 base outside the gene matches. Germline V CDR1 and CDR2: DFQATT, SNEGSKA (reference sequence).

There are many counts of this clonotype. V gene TRBV6-6 combines with J gene TRBJ2-7; D unresolved. Trimming took 7 bases from V and 5 from J, leaving 18 bases between them. The CDR3 has 14 amino acids. CDR1 and CDR2 (germline): MNHNY, SVGAGI (reference sequence). The CDR3 is CASNGFSALHEQYF. CDR3 bases: TGTGCCAGCAATGGTTTTTCGGCCCTCCACGAGCAGTACTTC.

In its sample, this clonotype was seen a few times. CDR3 DNA: TGCAGTGCTAGAGATCTGGGAAGGGGATCAAGGACCGGGGAGCTGTTTTTT. Protein product: CSARDLGRGSRTGELFF. The chain is built from TRBV20-1 and TRBJ2-2, with TRBD1 as a possible D gene (5 bases). V was shortened by 0 bases and J by 5 bases, with 19 bases between the two germline ends. Germline lookup yields CDR1 DFQATT and CDR2 SNEGSKA (reference sequence). The CDR3 totals 17 residues.

This clonotype was seen at least ten times. The chain employs TRBV30 and TRBJ1-1; D is undetermined. The CDR3 extends over 11 amino acids. Trimming pared 5 bases from V and 11 bases from J, leaving 15 bases between. The germline V gene encodes CDR1 GTSNPN and CDR2 SVGIG (reference sequence). CDR3 nucleotides: TGTGCCTGGTCGATTCGGGAGAAGGCTTTCTTT. As protein: CAWSIREKAFF.